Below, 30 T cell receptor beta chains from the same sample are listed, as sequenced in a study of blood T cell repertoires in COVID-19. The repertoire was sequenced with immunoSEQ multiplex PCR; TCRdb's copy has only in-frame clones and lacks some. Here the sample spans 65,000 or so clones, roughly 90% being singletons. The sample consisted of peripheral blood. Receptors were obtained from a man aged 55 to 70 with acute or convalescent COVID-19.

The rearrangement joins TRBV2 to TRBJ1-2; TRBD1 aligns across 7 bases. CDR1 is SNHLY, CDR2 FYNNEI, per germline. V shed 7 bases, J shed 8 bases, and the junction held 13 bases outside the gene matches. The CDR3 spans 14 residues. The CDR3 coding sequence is TGTGCCAGCACAGCCCGGACAGGAGACCTGGGCTACACCTTC. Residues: CASTARTGDLGYTF.

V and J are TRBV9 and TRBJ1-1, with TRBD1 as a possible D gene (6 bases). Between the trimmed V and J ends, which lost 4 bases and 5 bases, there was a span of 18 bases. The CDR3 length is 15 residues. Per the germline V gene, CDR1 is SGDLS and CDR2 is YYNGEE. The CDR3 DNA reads TGTGCCAGCAGCCCGTACAGGGAAGGGAGAACTGAAGCTTTCTTT. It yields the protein CASSPYREGRTEAFF.

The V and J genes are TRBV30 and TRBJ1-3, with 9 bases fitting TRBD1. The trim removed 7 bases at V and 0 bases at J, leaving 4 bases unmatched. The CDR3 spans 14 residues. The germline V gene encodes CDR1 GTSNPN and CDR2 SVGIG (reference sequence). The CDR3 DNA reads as TGTGCCTCCCGGGACAGGGCCTCTGGAAACACCATATATTTT. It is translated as CASRDRASGNTIYF. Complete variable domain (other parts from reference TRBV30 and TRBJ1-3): SQTIHQWPATLVQPVGSPLSLECTVEGTSNPNLYWYRQAAGRGLQLLFYSVGIGQISSEVPQNLSASRPQDRQFILSSKKLLLSDSGFYLCASRDRASGNTIYFGEGSWLTVV.

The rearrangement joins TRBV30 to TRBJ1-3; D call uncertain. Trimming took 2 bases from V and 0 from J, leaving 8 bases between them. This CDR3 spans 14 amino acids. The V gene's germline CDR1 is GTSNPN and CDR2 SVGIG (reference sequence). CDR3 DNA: TGTGCCTGGAGTTCCGGGTACTCTGGAAACACCATATATTTT. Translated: CAWSSGYSGNTIYF.

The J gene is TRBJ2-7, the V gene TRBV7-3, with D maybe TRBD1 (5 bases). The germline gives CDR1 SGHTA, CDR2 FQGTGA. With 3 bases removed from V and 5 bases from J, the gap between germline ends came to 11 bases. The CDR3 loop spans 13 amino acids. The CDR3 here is CASSFQGNNEQYF. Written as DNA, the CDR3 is TGTGCCAGCAGCTTCCAGGGTAATAACGAGCAGTACTTC.

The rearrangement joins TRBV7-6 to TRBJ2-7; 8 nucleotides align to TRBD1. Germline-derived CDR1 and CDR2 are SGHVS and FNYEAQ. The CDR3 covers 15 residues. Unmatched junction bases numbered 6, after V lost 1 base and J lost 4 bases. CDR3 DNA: TGTGCCAGCAGCTTAGGGGGGACAGGACGATACGAGCAGTACTTC. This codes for CASSLGGTGRYEQYF.

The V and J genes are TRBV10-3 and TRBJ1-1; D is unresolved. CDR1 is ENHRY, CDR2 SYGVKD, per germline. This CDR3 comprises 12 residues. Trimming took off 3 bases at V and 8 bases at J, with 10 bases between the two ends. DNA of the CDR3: TGTGCCATCAGTGAAGAGGGTCTCGAAGCTTTCTTT. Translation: CAISEEGLEAFF.

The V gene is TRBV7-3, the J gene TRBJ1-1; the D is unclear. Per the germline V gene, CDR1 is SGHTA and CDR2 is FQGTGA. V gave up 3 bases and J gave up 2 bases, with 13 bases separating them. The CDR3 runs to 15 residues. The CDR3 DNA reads TGTGCCAGCAGCTTGGCGGGCGCTCTAAACACTGAAGCTTTCTTT. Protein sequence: CASSLAGALNTEAFF.

The CDR3 coding sequence is TGTGCCAGTAGCGGACAGAATTATCAGCCCCAGCATTTT. Translation gives CASSGQNYQPQHF. This rearrangement joins TRBV19 to TRBJ1-5, with D perhaps TRBD1 (6 bases). There are 13 residues in the CDR3. Germline-derived CDR1 and CDR2 are LNHDA and SQIVND (reference sequence). Between the trimmed V and J ends, which lost 6 bases and 5 bases, there was a span of 11 bases.

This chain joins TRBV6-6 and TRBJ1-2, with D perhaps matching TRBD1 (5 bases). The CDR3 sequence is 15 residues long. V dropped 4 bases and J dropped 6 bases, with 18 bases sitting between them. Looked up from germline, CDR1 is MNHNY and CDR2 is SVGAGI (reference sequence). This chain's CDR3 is CASSSPSGGFHGYTF. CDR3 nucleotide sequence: TGTGCCAGCAGTTCCCCGTCGGGGGGGTTCCATGGCTACACCTTC.

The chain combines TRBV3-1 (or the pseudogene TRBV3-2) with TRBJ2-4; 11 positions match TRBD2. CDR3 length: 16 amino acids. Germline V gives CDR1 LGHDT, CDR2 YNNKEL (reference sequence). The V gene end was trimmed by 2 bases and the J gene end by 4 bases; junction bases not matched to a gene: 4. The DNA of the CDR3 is TGTGCCAGCAGCCAACGGACTAGCGGGCTAAAAAACATTCAGTACTTC. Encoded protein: CASSQRTSGLKNIQYF.

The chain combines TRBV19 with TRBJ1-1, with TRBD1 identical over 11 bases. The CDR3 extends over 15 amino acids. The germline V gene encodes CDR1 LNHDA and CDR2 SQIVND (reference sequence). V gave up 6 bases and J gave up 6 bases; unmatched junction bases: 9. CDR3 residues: CASRRTGGAIAEAFF. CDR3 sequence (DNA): TGTGCCAGTAGGAGGACAGGGGGCGCAATCGCTGAAGCTTTCTTT.

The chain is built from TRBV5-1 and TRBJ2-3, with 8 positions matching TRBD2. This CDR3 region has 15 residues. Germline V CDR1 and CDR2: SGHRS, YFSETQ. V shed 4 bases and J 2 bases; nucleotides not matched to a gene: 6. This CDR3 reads CASSVPGGDTDTQYF. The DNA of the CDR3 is TGCGCCAGCAGCGTCCCCGGGGGGGACACAGATACGCAGTATTTT.

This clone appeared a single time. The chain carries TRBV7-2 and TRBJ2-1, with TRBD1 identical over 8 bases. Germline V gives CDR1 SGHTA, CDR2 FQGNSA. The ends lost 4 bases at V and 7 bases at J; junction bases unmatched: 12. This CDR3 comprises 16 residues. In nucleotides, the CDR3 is TGTGCCAGCAGCTACAACCCCAGGGGGCGCGGGAATGAGCAGTTCTTC. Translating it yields CASSYNPRGRGNEQFF.

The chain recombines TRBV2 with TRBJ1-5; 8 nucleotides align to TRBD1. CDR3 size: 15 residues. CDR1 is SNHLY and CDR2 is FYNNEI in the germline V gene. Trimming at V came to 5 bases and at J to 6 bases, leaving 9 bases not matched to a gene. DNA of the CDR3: TGTGCCAGCAGTCCGCGGACAGGGATCTCTCAGCCCCAGCATTTT. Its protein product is CASSPRTGISQPQHF.

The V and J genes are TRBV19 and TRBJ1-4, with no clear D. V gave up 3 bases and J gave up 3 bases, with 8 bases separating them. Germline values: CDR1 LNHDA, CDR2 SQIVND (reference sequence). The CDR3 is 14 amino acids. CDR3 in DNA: TGTGCCAGTAGTATCCGTCTTTCTAATGAAAAACTGTTTTTT. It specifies CASSIRLSNEKLFF.

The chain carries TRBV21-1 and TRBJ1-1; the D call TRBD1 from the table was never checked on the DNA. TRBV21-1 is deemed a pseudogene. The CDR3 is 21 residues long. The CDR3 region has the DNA TGTGCCAGCAGCGAGATACCGGGACAGGGGGACAAGTATAGTAGTGACACTGAAGCTTTCTTT. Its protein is CASSEIPGQGDKYSSDTEAFF.

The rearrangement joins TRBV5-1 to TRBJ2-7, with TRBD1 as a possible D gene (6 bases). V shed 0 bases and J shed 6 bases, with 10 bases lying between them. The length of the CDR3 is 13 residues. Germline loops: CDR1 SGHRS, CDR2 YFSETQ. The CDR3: CASSLAQQGEQYF. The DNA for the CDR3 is TGCGCCAGCAGCTTGGCCCAACAGGGCGAGCAGTACTTC.

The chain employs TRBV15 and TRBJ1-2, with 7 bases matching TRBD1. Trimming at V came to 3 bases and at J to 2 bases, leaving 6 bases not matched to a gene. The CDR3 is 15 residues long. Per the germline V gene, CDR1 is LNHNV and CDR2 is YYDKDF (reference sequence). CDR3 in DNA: TGTGCCACCAGCAGCCCCAGGACAGGAAACTATGGCTACACCTTC. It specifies CATSSPRTGNYGYTF.

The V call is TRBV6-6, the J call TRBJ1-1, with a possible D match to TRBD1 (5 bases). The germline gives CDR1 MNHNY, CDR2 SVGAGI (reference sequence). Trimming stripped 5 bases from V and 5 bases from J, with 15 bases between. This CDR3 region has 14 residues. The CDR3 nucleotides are TGTGCCAGCAGTCTCTCACCGGGGGGTACTGAAGCTTTCTTT. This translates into CASSLSPGGTEAFF.

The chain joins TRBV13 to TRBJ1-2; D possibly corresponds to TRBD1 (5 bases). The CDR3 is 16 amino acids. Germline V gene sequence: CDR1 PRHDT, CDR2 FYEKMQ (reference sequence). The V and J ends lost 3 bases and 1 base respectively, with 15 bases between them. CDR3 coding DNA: TGTGCCAGCAGCTTGAAACGCGGACAAATTAACTATGGCTACACCTTC. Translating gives CASSLKRGQINYGYTF.

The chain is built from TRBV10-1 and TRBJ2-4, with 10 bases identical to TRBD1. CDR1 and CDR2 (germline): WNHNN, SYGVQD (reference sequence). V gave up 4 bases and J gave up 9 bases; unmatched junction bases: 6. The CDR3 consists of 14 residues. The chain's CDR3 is CASSGDRGLVIQYF. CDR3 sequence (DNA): TGCGCCAGCAGTGGAGACAGGGGGCTAGTCATTCAGTACTTC.

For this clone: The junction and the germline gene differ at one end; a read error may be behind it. This chain's CDR3 is CASPPPAGNNEQFF. The CDR3 coding sequence is TGTGCCAGCCCACCTCCGGCAGGGAACAATGAGCAGTTCTTC. The rearrangement uses TRBV18 and TRBJ2-1; tentative D call: TRBD1 (5 bases). The CDR3 spans 14 residues. The germline V gene encodes CDR1 KGHSH and CDR2 LQKENI.

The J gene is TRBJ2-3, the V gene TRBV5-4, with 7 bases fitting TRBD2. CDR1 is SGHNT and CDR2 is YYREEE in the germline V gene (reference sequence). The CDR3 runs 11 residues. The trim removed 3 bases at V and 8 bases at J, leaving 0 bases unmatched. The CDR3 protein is CASSSGGTQYF. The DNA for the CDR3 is TGTGCCAGCAGCTCGGGGGGTACGCAGTATTTT.

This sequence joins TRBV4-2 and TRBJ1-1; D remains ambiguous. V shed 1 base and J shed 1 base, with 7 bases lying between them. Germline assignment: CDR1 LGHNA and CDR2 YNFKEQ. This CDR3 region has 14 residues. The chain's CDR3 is CASSQVNRNTEAFF. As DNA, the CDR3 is TGTGCCAGCAGCCAAGTTAACAGGAACACTGAAGCTTTCTTT.

CDR3 sequence reads: CASSPPIAGTDTQYF. The CDR3 nucleotides read TGTGCCAGCTCACCACCTATAGCGGGCACAGATACGCAGTATTTT. The chain joins TRBV18 to TRBJ2-3; D possibly corresponds to TRBD2 (6 bases). The CDR3 sequence is 15 residues long. The germline gives CDR1 KGHSH, CDR2 LQKENI. The V end lost 0 bases, the J end lost 1 base, and 8 bases lay between the germline ends. Full variable domain (missing parts from reference TRBV18 and TRBJ2-3): NAGVMQNPRHLVRRRGQEARLRCSPMKGHSHVYWYRQLPEEGLKFMVYLQKENIIDESGMPKERFSAEFPKEGPSILRIQQVVRGDSAAYFCASSPPIAGTDTQYFGPGTRLTVL.

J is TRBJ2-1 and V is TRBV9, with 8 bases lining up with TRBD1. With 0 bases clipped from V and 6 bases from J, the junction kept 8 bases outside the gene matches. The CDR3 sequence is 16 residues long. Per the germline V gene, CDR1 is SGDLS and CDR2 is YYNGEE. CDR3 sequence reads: CASSVEQGVLLNEQFF. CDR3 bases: TGTGCCAGCAGCGTAGAACAGGGGGTTTTGCTCAATGAGCAGTTCTTC.

The CDR3 loop is CASSALQGAIGELFF. The CDR3 coding sequence is TGTGCCAGCAGCGCGTTACAGGGGGCGATCGGGGAGCTGTTTTTT. V usage is TRBV9 and J usage is TRBJ2-2; 9 nucleotides line up with TRBD1. V shed 3 bases and J 7 bases; nucleotides not matched to a gene: 7. Germline assignment: CDR1 SGDLS and CDR2 YYNGEE. CDR3 size: 15 residues.

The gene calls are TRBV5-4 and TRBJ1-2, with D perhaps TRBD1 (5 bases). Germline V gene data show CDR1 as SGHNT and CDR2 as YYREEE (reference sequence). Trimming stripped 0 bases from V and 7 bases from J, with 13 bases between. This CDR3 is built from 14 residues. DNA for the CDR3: TGTGCCAGCAGCTTGGCCCAGGGAGGTCGTGGCTACACCTTC. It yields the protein CASSLAQGGRGYTF. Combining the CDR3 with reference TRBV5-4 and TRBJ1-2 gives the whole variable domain ETGVTQSPTHLIKTRGQQVTLRCSSQSGHNTVSWYQQALGQGPQFIFQYYREEENGRGNFPPRFSGLQFPNYSSELNVNALELDDSALYLCASSLAQGGRGYTFGSGTRLTVV.

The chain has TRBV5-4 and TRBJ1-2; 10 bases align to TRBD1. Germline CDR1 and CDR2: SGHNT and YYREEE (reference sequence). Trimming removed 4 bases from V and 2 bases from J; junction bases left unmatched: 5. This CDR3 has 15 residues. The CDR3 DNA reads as TGTGCCAGCAGCCTAGACAGGGGGCGCAACTATGGCTACACCTTC. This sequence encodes CASSLDRGRNYGYTF.